This TCR beta chain was documented in a study of CD8 T cells in ankylosing spondylitis. TCRdb fed the 5' RACE reads into MiXCR, producing one record per CDR3 protein. The sample has around 210,000 distinct CDR3 sequences, roughly 8.2% seen once. The length of the CDR3 is 13 residues. Germline V lookup: CDR1 GTSNPN, CDR2 SVGIG (reference sequence). The V end lost 2 bases, the J end lost 9 bases, and 16 bases lay between the germline ends. The receptor comes from a female donor with ankylosing spondylitis or in good health (not recorded which). Sequences were obtained from blood, either unsorted or a sorted T cell fraction (not recorded which). The chain links TRBV30 to TRBJ1-1, with a possible D match to TRBD1 (5 bases). DNA of the CDR3: TGTGCCTGGAGTACAGGACGGCAGTGGAAAGCTTTCTTT. Its protein is CAWSTGRQWKAFF. Using reference TRBV30 and TRBJ1-1 for the parts outside the CDR3, the full variable domain is SQTIHQWPATLVQPVGSPLSLECTVEGTSNPNLYWYRQAAGRGLQLLFYSVGIGQISSEVPQNLSASRPQDRQFILSSKKLLLSDSGFYLCAWSTGRQWKAFFGQGTRLTVV.